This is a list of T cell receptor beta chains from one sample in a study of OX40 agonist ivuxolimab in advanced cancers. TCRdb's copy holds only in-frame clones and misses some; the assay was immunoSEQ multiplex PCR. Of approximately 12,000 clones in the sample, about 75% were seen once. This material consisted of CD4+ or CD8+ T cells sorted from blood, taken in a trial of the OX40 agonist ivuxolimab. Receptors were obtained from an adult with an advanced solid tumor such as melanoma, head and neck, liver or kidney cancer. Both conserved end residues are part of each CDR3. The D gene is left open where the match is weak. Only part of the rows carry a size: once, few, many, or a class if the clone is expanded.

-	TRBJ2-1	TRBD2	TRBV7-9	TGTGCCAGCAGCTTAGCAGCGGGAGGGTTCAAAGAGCAGTTCTTC	CASSLAAGGFKEQFF
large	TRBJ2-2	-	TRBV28	TGTGCCAGCAGCCGCCGGGGTACCGGGGAGCTGTTTTTT	CASSRRGTGELFF
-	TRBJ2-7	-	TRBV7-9	TGTGCCAGCAGTTGGACCTACGAGCAGTACTTC	CASSWTYEQYF
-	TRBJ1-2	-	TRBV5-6	TGTGCCAGCAGCTTCGGGGCGTATGGCTACACCTTC	CASSFGAYGYTF
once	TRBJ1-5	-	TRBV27	TGTGCCAGCAGCCCCTGGCAGGGTGCTCAGCCCCAGCATTTT	CASSPWQGAQPQHF
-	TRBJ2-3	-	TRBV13	TGTGCCAGCACCCCCCCTAACCCCTGGGCGGATACGCAGTATTTT	CASTPPNPWADTQYF
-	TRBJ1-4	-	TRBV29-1	TGCAGCGTTGAAGGCGATGTTTTGTGGGGTGAAAAACTGTTTTTT	CSVEGDVLWGEKLFF
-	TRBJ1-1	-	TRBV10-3	TGTGCCATCGCGGACAGTTTGTATGAAGCTTTCTTT	CAIADSLYEAFF
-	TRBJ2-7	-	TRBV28	TGTGCCAGCAGTTTAAATCCCTTGAGGACTTTTTACGAGCAGTACTTC	CASSLNPLRTFYEQYF
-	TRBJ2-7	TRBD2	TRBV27	TGTGCCAGCAGTTTATATCGGGGGGGGGCTTTGTACGAGCAGTACTTC	CASSLYRGGALYEQYF
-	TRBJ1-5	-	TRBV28	TGTGCCAGCAGTTTCCCTGGAAGCAATCAGCCCCAGCATTTT	CASSFPGSNQPQHF
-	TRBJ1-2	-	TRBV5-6	TGTGCCAGCAGCTTGTTAACCGCAGCAGTGAACTATGGCTACACCTTC	CASSLLTAAVNYGYTF
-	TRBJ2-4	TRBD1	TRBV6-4	TGTGCCAGCAGCCCGGGGACAGGGCAATTTTCCAAAAACATTCAGTACTTC	CASSPGTGQFSKNIQYF
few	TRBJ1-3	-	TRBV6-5	TGTGCCAGCAGTTCCCAGACAGCCTTAGGAGGAAACACCATATATTTT	CASSSQTALGGNTIYF
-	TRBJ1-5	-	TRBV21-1	TGTGCCAGCTGGGAGAGGGGCCCTCAGCCCCAGCATTTT	CASWERGPQPQHF
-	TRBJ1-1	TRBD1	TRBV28	TGTGCCAGCAATTTAACAGGGGCTGACACTGAAGCTTTCTTT	CASNLTGADTEAFF
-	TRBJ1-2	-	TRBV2	TGTGCCAGCAGTGACGCCTGGGACTATGGCTACACCTTC	CASSDAWDYGYTF
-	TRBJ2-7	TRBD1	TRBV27	TGTGCCAGCAGTCCCGGGACAGCACTTGAGCAGTACTTC	CASSPGTALEQYF
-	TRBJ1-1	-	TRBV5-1	TGCGCCAGCAGCTCTGACCTTGAGACTGAAGCTTTCTTT	CASSSDLETEAFF
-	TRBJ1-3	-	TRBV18	TGTGCCAGCTCACCACCTAAGGGGAGTTATGGAAACACCATATATTTT	CASSPPKGSYGNTIYF
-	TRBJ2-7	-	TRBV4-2	TGTGCCAGCAGCCAAGATCTGGGGAGCTACGAGCAGTACTTC	CASSQDLGSYEQYF
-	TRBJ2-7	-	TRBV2	TGTGCCAGCAGTGAAGGGGTGGGAACCTACGAGCAGTACTTC	CASSEGVGTYEQYF
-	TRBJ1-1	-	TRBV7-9	TGTGCCAGCAGCCAGGGAGGCTTCACTGAAGCTTTCTTT	CASSQGGFTEAFF
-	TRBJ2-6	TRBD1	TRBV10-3	TGTGCCATCAGTGGGACAGGGGCATCCTCTGGGGCCAACGTCCTGACTTTC	CAISGTGASSGANVLTF
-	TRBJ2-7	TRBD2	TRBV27	TGTGCCAGCAGTTTAACTAGCGGGGGCGTGTACGAGCAGTACTTC	CASSLTSGGVYEQYF
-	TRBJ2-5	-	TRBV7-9	TGTGCCAGCAGCTTAGCAGATGCGGGGTACGGTGGGCAAGAGACCCAGTACTTC	CASSLADAGYGGQETQYF
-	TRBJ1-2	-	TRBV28	TGTGCCAGCAGTTTAACGCTCCCGAACGCGGACTATGGCTACACCTTC	CASSLTLPNADYGYTF
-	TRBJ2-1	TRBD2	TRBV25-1	TGTGCCAGCAGTGAATGGGGGGGGGCCTACAATGAGCAGTTCTTC	CASSEWGGAYNEQFF
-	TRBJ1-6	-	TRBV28	TGTGCCAGCAGTTTATTAGCTAGGGGAGGTTCACCCCTCCACTTT	CASSLLARGGSPLHF
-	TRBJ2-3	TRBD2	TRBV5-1	TGCGCCAGCAGCTCAGGACTAGCCAGGACAGATACGCAGTATTTT	CASSSGLARTDTQYF
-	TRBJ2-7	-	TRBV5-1	TGCGCCAGCAGCCTACTACAGGGTGGTCACGAGCAGTACTTC	CASSLLQGGHEQYF